This T cell receptor (beta chain) was identified in a study of T cell responses to AZD1222 COVID-19 vaccine. The CDR3 has 19 amino acids. Germline values: CDR1 PRHDT, CDR2 FYEKMQ (reference sequence). V was pared by 1 base and J by 3 bases, with 24 bases between. This clone has a single count. Profiled with immunoSEQ multiplex PCR; TCRdb holds only in-frame clones, not every one. Among 70,000 to 95,000 clones listed, roughly 91% were seen once. The source of this sequence is an adult who received the AZD1222 COVID-19 vaccine. Sample: peripheral blood, taken 28 days after the second AZD1222 dose. The genes are TRBV13 and TRBJ1-1; D might be TRBD1 (6 bases). The CDR3 sequence is CASSLEWGRGVVKDTEAFF. The CDR3 nucleotides are TGTGCCAGCAGCTTAGAATGGGGGCGTGGGGTGGTTAAGGACACTGAAGCTTTCTTT.